The source of this TCR beta chain is a study of cytomegalovirus exposure and HLA in healthy donors. Regarding the study as a whole: In an earlier analysis, about 87% or about 30%: the productive usage of most TCR beta V segments. When a later analysis compared HLA-associated TCR beta chains with equally common others, the HLA-associated chains turned out to be more clonally expanded and to have lower generation probabilities.

On this clone itself: No antigen is known for it.

A multiplex PCR was run with 60 Vbeta primers and 13 Jbeta primers. Original data processing: A follow-up analysis tallied around 76 million unique TCR beta chains, roughly 11 million shared. Sequencing used immunoSEQ multiplex PCR; TCRdb keeps in-frame clones, though not all of them. V and J calls and clone size are as listed in that table; D and trimming were resolved from the DNA. The table includes about 140,000 clones, 66% detected once. The V gene lost 6 bases and the J gene lost 7 bases, with 18 bases spanning the gap. This CDR3 is 14 amino acids long. The germline CDR1 and CDR2 sequences are MNHNY and SVGAGI (reference sequence).

The source material was PBMCs. V gene TRBV6-6 combines with J gene TRBJ1-2; perhaps TRBD1 as D (6 bases). This receptor was taken from a human donor in good health. The CDR3 loop is CASRATPGQSGYTF. In DNA, the CDR3 is TGTGCCAGCAGAGCAACCCCGGGACAATCTGGCTACACCTTC.